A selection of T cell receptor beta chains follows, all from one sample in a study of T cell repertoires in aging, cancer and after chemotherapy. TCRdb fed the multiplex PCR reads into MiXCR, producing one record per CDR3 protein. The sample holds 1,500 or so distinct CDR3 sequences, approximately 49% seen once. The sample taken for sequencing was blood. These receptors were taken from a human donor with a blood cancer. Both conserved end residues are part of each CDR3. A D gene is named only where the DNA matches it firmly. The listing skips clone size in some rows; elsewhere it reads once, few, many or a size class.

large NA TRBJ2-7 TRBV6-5 CASSPGTLYEQYF TGTGCCAGCAGCCCCGGGACACTATACGAGCAGTACTTC
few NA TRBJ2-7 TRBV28 CASSRTAYEQYF TGTGCCAGCAGTCGGACAGCTTACGAGCAGTACTTC
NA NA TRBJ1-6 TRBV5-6 CASSLAPREDSPLHF TGCGCCAGCAGCTTGGCCCCCAGGGAGGATTCACCCCTCCACTTT
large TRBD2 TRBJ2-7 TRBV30 CAWRVGAGGFYEQYF TGTGCCTGGAGAGTGGGTGCGGGAGGGTTCTACGAGCAGTACTTC
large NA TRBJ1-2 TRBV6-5 CASSLNGGGYTF TGTGCCAGCAGTTTGAATGGGGGGGGCTACACCTTC
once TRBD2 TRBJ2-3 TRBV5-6 CASSLRLAGGPSDTQYF TGTGCCAGCAGCTTGAGACTAGCGGGAGGGCCTAGCGATACGCAGTATTTT
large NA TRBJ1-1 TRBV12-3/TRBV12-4 CASSRSQGYNHEAFF TGTGCCAGCAGTCGATCACAGGGATATAACCACGAAGCTTTCTTT
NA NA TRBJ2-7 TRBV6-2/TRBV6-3 CASSLGGRWSWQYF TGTGCCAGCAGTTTGGGGGGGCGTTGGAGTTGGCAGTACTTC
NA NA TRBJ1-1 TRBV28 CASSSHWITEAFF TGTGCCAGCAGTTCACATTGGATTACTGAAGCTTTCTTT
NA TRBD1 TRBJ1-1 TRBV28 CASSSSGTANTEAFF TGTGCCAGCAGTTCTTCCGGGACAGCTAACACTGAAGCTTTCTTT
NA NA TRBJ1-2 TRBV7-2 CASSTSGVNYGYTF TGTGCCAGCAGCACCTCGGGCGTGAACTATGGCTACACCTTC
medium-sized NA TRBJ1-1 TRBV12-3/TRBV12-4 CASSPQGLGTEAFF TGTGCCAGCAGTCCACAGGGACTCGGTACTGAAGCTTTCTTT
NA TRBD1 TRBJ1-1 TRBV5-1 CASSPGGTGANTEAFF TGCGCCAGCAGCCCGGGGGGGACAGGGGCTAACACTGAAGCTTTCTTT
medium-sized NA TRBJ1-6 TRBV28 CASSFLDSSYNSPLHF TGTGCCAGCAGTTTTCTGGACAGCTCCTATAATTCACCCCTCCACTTT
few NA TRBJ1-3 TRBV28 CASRASSGNTIYF TGTGCCAGCAGAGCCAGCTCTGGAAACACCATATATTTT
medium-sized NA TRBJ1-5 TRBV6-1 CASSESGNNQPQHF TGTGCCAGCAGTGAATCGGGGAACAATCAGCCCCAGCATTTT
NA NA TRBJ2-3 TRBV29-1 CSVDRAATDTQYF TGCAGCGTTGACCGCGCGGCCACAGATACGCAGTATTTT
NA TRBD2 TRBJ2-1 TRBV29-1 CSVAKAGGPYNEQFF TGCAGCGTCGCGAAAGCGGGAGGGCCTTACAATGAGCAGTTCTTC
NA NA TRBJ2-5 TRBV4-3 CASSPGSGVGETQYF TGCGCCAGCAGCCCGGGCTCGGGAGTCGGAGAGACCCAGTACTTC
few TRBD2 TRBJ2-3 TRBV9 CASSVAVGGSTTDTQYF TGTGCCAGCAGCGTAGCGGTAGGCGGGAGTACGACAGATACGCAGTATTTT
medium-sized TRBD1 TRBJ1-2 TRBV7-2 CASSLGQGNYGYTF TGTGCCAGCAGCCTCGGACAGGGGAACTATGGCTACACCTTC
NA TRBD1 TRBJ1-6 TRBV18 CASSATGTEDSPLHF TGTGCCAGCTCAGCCACCGGGACAGAGGATTCACCCCTCCACTTT
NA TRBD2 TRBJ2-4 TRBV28 CASSPSGSGKNIQYF TGTGCCAGCAGCCCTAGCGGGAGCGGCAAAAACATTCAGTACTTC
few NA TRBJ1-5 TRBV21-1 CASSLSQPGGNQPQHF TGTGCCAGCAGCCTATCCCAACCGGGCGGCAATCAGCCCCAGCATTTT
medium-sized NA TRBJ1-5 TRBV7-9 CASSATENQPQHF TGTGCCAGCAGCGCGACAGAGAATCAGCCCCAGCATTTT
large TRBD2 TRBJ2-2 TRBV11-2 CASSLGLANTGELFF TGTGCCAGCAGCCTGGGACTAGCGAACACCGGGGAGCTGTTTTTT
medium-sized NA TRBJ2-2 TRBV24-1 CATSWGLANTGELFF TGTGCCACCAGTTGGGGCCTCGCGAACACCGGGGAGCTGTTTTTT
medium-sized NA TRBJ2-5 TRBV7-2 CASSPRVVDGQETQYF TGTGCCAGCAGCCCCCGGGTCGTTGATGGCCAGGAGACCCAGTACTTC
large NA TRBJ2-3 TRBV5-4 CASSLVGESDTQYF TGTGCCAGCAGCTTAGTGGGAGAGTCAGATACGCAGTATTTT
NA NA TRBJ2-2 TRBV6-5 CASSPRGQGELFF TGTGCCAGCAGTCCCCGGGGGCAGGGCGAGCTGTTTTTT
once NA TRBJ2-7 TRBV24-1 CATSADDLRSEQYF TGTGCCACCAGTGCCGACGACCTGCGAAGCGAGCAGTACTTC
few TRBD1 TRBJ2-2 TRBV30 CAWSISPGQTTGELFF TGTGCCTGGAGTATCTCACCGGGACAGACGACCGGGGAGCTGTTTTTT
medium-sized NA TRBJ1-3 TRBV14 CASSQGGGYAGNTIYF TGTGCCAGCAGCCAAGGAGGAGGGTATGCTGGAAACACCATATATTTT
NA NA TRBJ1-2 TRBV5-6 CASSPQEIRYYGYTF TGTGCCAGCAGCCCACAGGAGATCCGATACTATGGCTACACCTTC
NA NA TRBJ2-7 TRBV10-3 CAISVGGTGYEQYF TGTGCCATCAGTGTGGGGGGGACAGGCTACGAGCAGTACTTC
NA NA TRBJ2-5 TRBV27 CATSGIKGSPGGETQYF TGTGCCACCAGTGGGATCAAGGGCAGCCCCGGGGGAGAGACCCAGTACTTC
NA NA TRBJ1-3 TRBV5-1 CASSFTVSGNTIYF TGCGCCAGCAGCTTTACGGTCTCTGGAAACACCATATATTTT
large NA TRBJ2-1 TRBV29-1 CSVRSSSYNEQFF TGCAGCGTTAGAAGTAGCTCCTACAATGAGCAGTTCTTC
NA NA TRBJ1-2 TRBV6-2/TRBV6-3 CASRPDGQTNYGYTF TGTGCCAGCAGACCTGACGGACAGACTAACTATGGCTACACCTTC
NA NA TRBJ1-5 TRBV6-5 CASSDKAGEGNQPQHF TGTGCCAGCAGTGACAAGGCAGGGGAGGGGAATCAGCCCCAGCATTTT
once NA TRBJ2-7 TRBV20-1 CSAKPTGNEQYF TGCAGTGCTAAACCCACAGGGAACGAGCAGTACTTC
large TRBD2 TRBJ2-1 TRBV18 CASSTGGGDEQFF TGTGCCAGCTCAACGGGCGGGGGGGATGAGCAGTTCTTC
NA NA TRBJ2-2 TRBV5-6 CASSFGGRKESGELFF TGTGCCAGCAGCTTTGGGGGCCGGAAGGAGTCCGGGGAGCTGTTTTTT
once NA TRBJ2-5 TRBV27 CASSLSGSRGRETQYF TGTGCCAGCAGTTTATCGGGCTCGCGGGGTCGGGAGACCCAGTACTTC
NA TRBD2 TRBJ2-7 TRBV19 CASTYPGGAREQYF TGTGCCAGTACCTACCCGGGGGGGGCGCGCGAGCAGTACTTC
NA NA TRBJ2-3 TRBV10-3 CAISENRRGSGTDTQYF TGTGCCATCAGTGAGAACCGTCGAGGGTCTGGCACAGATACGCAGTATTTT
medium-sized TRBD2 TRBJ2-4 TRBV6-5 CASSYGSGMAKNIQYF TGTGCCAGCAGTTACGGGAGCGGGATGGCCAAAAACATTCAGTACTTC
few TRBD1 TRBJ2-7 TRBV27 CASSPEPTGYDEQYF TGTGCCAGCAGTCCAGAGCCGACAGGGTACGACGAGCAGTACTTC
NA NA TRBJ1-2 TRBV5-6 CASRGKGRSSGYTF TGTGCCAGCAGGGGAAAGGGAAGGTCGTCTGGCTACACCTTC
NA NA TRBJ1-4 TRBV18 CASSAGTVLEKLFF TGTGCCAGCTCAGCTGGGACGGTACTTGAAAAACTGTTTTTT
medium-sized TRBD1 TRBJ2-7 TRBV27 CASRQTGLISYEQYF TGTGCCAGCAGACAGACAGGGTTAATCTCCTACGAGCAGTACTTC
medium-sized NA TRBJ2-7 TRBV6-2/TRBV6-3 CASSRPYDEQYF TGTGCCAGCAGTCGTCCGTATGACGAGCAGTACTTC
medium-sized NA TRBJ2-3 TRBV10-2 CASSLGGLTDTQYF TGCGCCAGCAGCCTCGGGGGGCTCACAGATACGCAGTATTTT
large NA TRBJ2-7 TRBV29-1 CSGLEGWEQYF TGCAGCGGACTGGAGGGCTGGGAGCAGTACTTC
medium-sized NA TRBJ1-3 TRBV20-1 CSARILQGFSGNTIYF TGCAGTGCTAGAATCCTACAAGGGTTCTCTGGAAACACCATATATTTT
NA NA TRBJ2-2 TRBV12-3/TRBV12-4 CASRLGQNTGELFF TGTGCCAGCAGGCTGGGACAGAACACCGGGGAGCTGTTTTTT
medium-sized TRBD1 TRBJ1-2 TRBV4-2 CASSPKAGGGSFYGYTF TGTGCCAGCAGCCCGAAGGCAGGGGGAGGGTCATTCTATGGCTACACCTTC
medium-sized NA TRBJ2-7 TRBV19 CASGHRYEQYF TGTGCCAGTGGACATCGCTACGAGCAGTACTTC
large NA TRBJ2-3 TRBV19 CASSIFLTTDTQYF TGTGCCAGTAGTATCTTCTTGACCACAGATACGCAGTATTTT